Each of the 21 T cell receptor beta chains below was sequenced from the same sample in a study of cytomegalovirus exposure and HLA in healthy donors. Primers: 60 Vbeta forward and 13 Jbeta reverse. Profiled with immunoSEQ multiplex PCR; TCRdb holds only in-frame clones, not every one. The sample contains 150,000 to 200,000 clones, around 75% of which appear only once. The sequencing sample was made of PBMCs. The source of these receptors is a female donor in good health and CMV-seronegative.

The gene calls are TRBV2 and TRBJ2-2; perhaps TRBD1 as D (5 bases). V was shortened by 7 bases and J by 4 bases, with 13 bases between the two germline ends. The CDR3 has 14 residues. Germline loops: CDR1 SNHLY, CDR2 FYNNEI. Here the CDR3 reads CASTPGLTTGELFF. The DNA for the CDR3 is TGTGCCAGCACCCCAGGGCTGACCACCGGGGAGCTGTTTTTT.

The V call is TRBV4-3, the J call TRBJ2-7; 7 bases align to TRBD2. Germline lookup yields CDR1 LGHNA and CDR2 YSLEER. V shed 0 bases, J shed 0 bases, and the junction held 2 bases outside the gene matches. The CDR3 spans 15 residues. The CDR3 sequence is CASSQDGGSSYEQYF. In DNA, the CDR3 is TGCGCCAGCAGCCAAGATGGCGGGAGCTCCTACGAGCAGTACTTC.

The chain links TRBV25-1 to TRBJ1-2, with a tentative D call TRBD1 (6 bases). Germline CDR1 reads MGHDK; CDR2 reads SYGVNS. This CDR3 has 12 residues. The ends were cut back, 3 bases at V and 8 bases at J, with 10 bases in the middle. The CDR3 is CASSDQGSGYTF. In DNA form, the CDR3 reads TGTGCCAGCAGTGACCAGGGGTCGGGCTACACCTTC.

The rearrangement links TRBV6-6 to TRBJ2-3; TRBD2 aligns across 16 bases. CDR3 length: 16 residues. Germline V gives CDR1 MNHNY, CDR2 SVGAGI (reference sequence). J gave up 5 bases and V 6 bases, and 5 bases lay outside the gene matches. DNA for the CDR3: TGTGCCAGCAGGGGACTAGCGGGGGGGTTCCGAGATACGCAGTATTTT. Translating gives CASRGLAGGFRDTQYF.

This clone was seen a single time. The gene calls are TRBV5-1 and TRBJ1-2; the match to TRBD1 covers 8 bases. The germline V gene has CDR1 SGHRS and CDR2 YFSETQ. The CDR3 contains 13 residues. V lost 4 bases and J lost 6; bases outside the gene matches: 5. The CDR3 DNA is TGCGCCAGCAGCCAAGACAGGGGCGATGGCTACACCTTC. Translation gives CASSQDRGDGYTF.

This chain joins TRBV6-1 and TRBJ1-4; TRBD1 agrees at 8 bases. Per germline, CDR1 MNHNS and CDR2 SASEGT. The V and J ends lost 5 bases and 8 bases, in that order; junction bases with no gene match: 10. The CDR3 runs to 15 residues. The CDR3: CASSPLQGAGEKLFF. CDR3 bases: TGTGCCAGCAGTCCTCTCCAGGGGGCCGGAGAAAAACTGTTTTTT.

Written as DNA, the CDR3 is TGTGCCAGCAGTCTTTCCTATAGCAATCAGCCCCAGCATTTT. Amino acid sequence: CASSLSYSNQPQHF. This chain joins TRBV27 and TRBJ1-5, with no clear D. Trimming pared 5 bases from V and 0 bases from J, leaving 8 bases between. Per the germline V gene, CDR1 is MNHEY and CDR2 is SMNVEV (reference sequence). This CDR3 is 14 amino acids long.

This clone was seen only once. The chain links TRBV29-1 to TRBJ2-5; a weak D match, TRBD2 (7 bases). The end of the DNA fits TRBJ2-7 better, so the J call may be wrong. Germline CDR1 and CDR2: SQVTM and ANQGSEA. This CDR3 region has 13 residues. DNA of the CDR3: TGCAGCGTTCGGGGGGCAGGATCATACGAGCAGTACTTC. Translated, it gives CSVRGAGSYEQYF.

In this sample, this clone turned up once. J is TRBJ2-4 and V is TRBV18; 7 bases are shared with TRBD2. This CDR3 contains 15 residues. V was clipped by 4 bases and J by 12 bases; unmatched bases: 15. Germline-derived CDR1 and CDR2 are KGHSH and LQKENI. For the CDR3, the DNA is TGTGCCAGCTCACGCAATCGGCCGGGGGAGGGAGCTCAGTACTTC. Encoded protein: CASSRNRPGEGAQYF.

In DNA form, the CDR3 reads TGTGCCCTCGCCCAGGGCGGCCAAGAGACCCAGTACTTC. As protein: CALAQGGQETQYF. J is TRBJ2-5 and V is TRBV10-3, with a possible D match to TRBD1 (5 bases). The CDR3 has 13 amino acids. Deletions cut 11 bases from V and 1 base from J, with 14 bases between. Germline lookup yields CDR1 ENHRY and CDR2 SYGVKD.

The chain employs TRBV6-5 and TRBJ1-2, with 9 nucleotides matching TRBD1. The length of the CDR3 is 12 residues. J gave up 5 bases and V 6 bases, and 1 base lay outside the gene matches. Germline assignment: CDR1 MNHEY and CDR2 SVGAGI. The CDR3 loop is CASSGQGYGYTF. In DNA form, the CDR3 reads TGTGCCAGCAGCGGACAGGGGTATGGCTACACCTTC.

This chain links TRBV4-3 with TRBJ2-2; TRBD2 is a possible D gene (5 bases). CDR3 length: 16 residues. V shed 0 bases and J shed 4 bases, with 12 bases lying between them. The germline gives CDR1 LGHNA, CDR2 YSLEER. The DNA for the CDR3 is TGCGCCAGCAGCCAAGATCCTGGAGGAATCACCGGGGAGCTGTTTTTT. Translated: CASSQDPGGITGELFF.

The CDR3 here is CASSPSWARVSKQYF. Here the CDR3 DNA reads TGCGCCAGCAGCCCCTCGTGGGCCAGGGTCTCCAAGCAGTACTTC. The chain is built from TRBV5-1 and TRBJ2-7, with D possibly TRBD1 on 5 matching bases. The V end lost 4 bases, the J end lost 8 bases, and 22 bases lay between the germline ends. Per germline, CDR1 SGHRS and CDR2 YFSETQ. This CDR3 region has 15 residues.

The V call is TRBV6-1, the J call TRBJ1-2; D is unresolved. Germline V gene lookup returns CDR1 MNHNS and CDR2 SASEGT. V was trimmed by 1 base and J by 4 bases, leaving 16 bases between them. The CDR3 is 16 residues long. CDR3 amino acids: CASSEVSTGFLYGYTF. As DNA, the CDR3 is TGTGCCAGCAGTGAAGTTAGCACGGGATTTCTCTATGGCTACACCTTC.

This clone has more than one count but fewer than ten. The V call is TRBV27, the J call TRBJ1-1; a weak D match, TRBD1 (5 bases). Germline CDR1 MNHEY, CDR2 SMNVEV (reference sequence). V shed 2 bases and J shed 4 bases, with 8 bases lying between them. The CDR3 covers 13 residues. The CDR3 bases are TGTGCCAGCAGTTTACGGGGGTCCACTGAAGCTTTCTTT. Its protein is CASSLRGSTEAFF.

The CDR3 sequence: CASWNPSGGKPNEQFF. DNA of the CDR3: TGCGCCAGCTGGAACCCTAGCGGTGGGAAGCCTAATGAGCAGTTCTTC. J is TRBJ2-1 and V is TRBV5-1; 7 nucleotides align to TRBD2. Germline loops: CDR1 SGHRS, CDR2 YFSETQ. Trimming at V came to 7 bases and at J to 7 bases, leaving 17 bases not matched to a gene. This CDR3 region has 16 residues.

The V and J genes are TRBV9 and TRBJ2-5, with D possibly being TRBD1 (5 bases). From germline, CDR1 is SGDLS and CDR2 YYNGEE. The germline V and J ends were trimmed by 0 bases and 5 bases, with 11 bases remaining between them. This CDR3 is built from 14 residues. Here the CDR3 reads CASSVGWGAETQYF. DNA for the CDR3: TGTGCCAGCAGCGTAGGGTGGGGCGCTGAGACCCAGTACTTC.

J is TRBJ2-5 and V is TRBV9, with 15 bases lining up with TRBD2. J gave up 1 base and V 0 bases, and 13 bases lay outside the gene matches. CDR3 length equals 21 residues. Per germline, CDR1 SGDLS and CDR2 YYNGEE. CDR3 amino acids: CASSVVGAGTSGGSPQETQYF. The CDR3 nucleotides are TGTGCCAGCAGCGTAGTCGGGGCCGGGACTAGCGGGGGGTCTCCCCAAGAGACCCAGTACTTC.

The V call is TRBV18, the J call TRBJ1-1, with a tentative D call TRBD1 (6 bases). Germline V CDR1 and CDR2: KGHSH, LQKENI. Trimming removed 2 bases at V and 2 bases at J, with 12 bases between. The CDR3 is 15 amino acids. DNA for the CDR3: TGTGCCAGCTCACCATCCAAACAGGGAAACACTGAAGCTTTCTTT. Protein: CASSPSKQGNTEAFF.

The rearrangement joins TRBV11-2 to TRBJ2-1; 7 bases align to TRBD2. The CDR3 length is 18 residues. With V trimmed by 1 base and J by 0 bases, 9 bases remained unmatched. The germline V gene has CDR1 SGHAT and CDR2 FQNNGV. The CDR3 bases are TGTGCCAGCAGCTTAGTTAGCCCCGGACTAGTCTCCTACAATGAGCAGTTCTTC. As protein: CASSLVSPGLVSYNEQFF.

The genes are TRBV27 and TRBJ2-1; 8 nucleotides line up with TRBD2. The V and J ends lost 7 bases and 7 bases, in that order; junction bases with no gene match: 9. This CDR3 contains 14 residues. CDR1 MNHEY and CDR2 SMNVEV come from the germline V gene (reference sequence). CDR3 protein: CASKSGSVPNEQFF. For the CDR3, the DNA is TGTGCCAGCAAGAGCGGGAGTGTCCCAAATGAGCAGTTCTTC.